This T cell receptor beta chain is from a study of Tregs in tolerant kidney transplant recipients. Study conclusions and caveats: Tregs expanded with activated donor B cells seemed most donor-specific. Biological reproducibility was not directly addressed, but technical replication error appeared minimal.

With 0 bases removed from V and 5 bases from J, the gap between germline ends came to 10 bases. Germline V gene sequence: CDR1 GTSNPN, CDR2 SVGIG (reference sequence). The CDR3 totals 13 residues. The table lists this clone with a few counts. Its antigen is as yet unknown. TCRdb keeps only in-frame clones here, not all; method: immunoSEQ multiplex PCR. Here the sample spans around 52,000 clones, approximately 82% being singletons. The receptor was derived from a human donor in good health. Sequences were obtained from CD4+ T cells from blood. The V call is TRBV30, the J call TRBJ1-1; D perhaps matches TRBD1 (5 bases). The CDR3 region has the DNA TGTGCCTGGAGTGTAAATCAGGGAACTGAAGCTTTCTTT. This codes for CAWSVNQGTEAFF.